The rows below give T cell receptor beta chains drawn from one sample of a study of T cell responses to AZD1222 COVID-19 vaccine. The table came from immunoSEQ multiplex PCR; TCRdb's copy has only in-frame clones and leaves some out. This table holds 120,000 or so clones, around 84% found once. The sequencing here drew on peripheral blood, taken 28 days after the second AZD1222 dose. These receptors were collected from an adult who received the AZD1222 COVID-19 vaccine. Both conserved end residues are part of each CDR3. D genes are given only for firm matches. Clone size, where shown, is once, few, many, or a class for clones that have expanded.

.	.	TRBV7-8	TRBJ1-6	CASSLSTVKGRSNSPLHF	TGTGCCAGCAGCTTAAGTACAGTAAAGGGAAGATCTAATTCACCCCTCCACTTT
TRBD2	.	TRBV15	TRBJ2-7	CATSSPLAGNYEQYF	TGTGCCACCAGCAGTCCCCTAGCGGGGAACTACGAGCAGTACTTC
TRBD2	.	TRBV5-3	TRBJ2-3	CARSLRLAATTDTQYF	TGTGCCAGAAGCTTGAGACTAGCGGCTACCACAGATACGCAGTATTTT
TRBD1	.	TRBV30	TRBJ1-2	CAWLGQGYTF	TGTGCCTGGTTGGGACAGGGCTACACCTTC
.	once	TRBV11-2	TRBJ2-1	CASSLDWRTGEQFF	TGTGCCAGCAGCTTAGATTGGAGGACTGGTGAGCAGTTCTTC
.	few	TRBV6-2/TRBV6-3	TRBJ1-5	CASSYRLSNQPQHF	TGTGCCAGCAGTTACAGGCTTAGCAATCAGCCCCAGCATTTT
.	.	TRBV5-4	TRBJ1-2	CASSFVGRGNGYTF	TGTGCCAGCAGTTTCGTGGGGCGGGGCAATGGCTACACCTTC
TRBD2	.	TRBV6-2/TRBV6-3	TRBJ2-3	CASSYSKGASGNRDTQYF	TGTGCCAGCAGTTACTCGAAAGGCGCTAGCGGGAATAGAGATACGCAGTATTTT
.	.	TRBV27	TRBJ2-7	CASSPAWSAAYEQYF	TGTGCCAGCAGCCCAGCGTGGAGCGCCGCCTACGAGCAGTACTTC
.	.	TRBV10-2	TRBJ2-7	CASLGGGGSSYEQYF	TGCGCCAGCCTCGGTGGAGGTGGTAGCTCCTACGAGCAGTACTTC
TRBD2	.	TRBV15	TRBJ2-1	CATSRDFLAGVLGSGEQFF	TGTGCCACCAGCAGAGATTTCTTAGCGGGAGTGTTGGGGTCGGGTGAGCAGTTCTTC
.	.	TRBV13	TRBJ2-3	CASSLTGHVITDTQYF	TGTGCCAGCAGCTTAACAGGGCATGTTATCACAGATACGCAGTATTTT
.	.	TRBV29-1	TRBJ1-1	CSAKSRTEAFF	TGCAGCGCTAAAAGCCGAACTGAAGCTTTCTTT
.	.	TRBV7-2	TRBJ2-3	CASSPSRADTQYF	TGTGCCAGCAGCCCCTCGAGAGCAGATACGCAGTATTTT
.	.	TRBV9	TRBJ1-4	CASSEGQRATNEKLFF	TGTGCCAGCAGCGAAGGACAGCGGGCAACTAATGAAAAACTGTTTTTT
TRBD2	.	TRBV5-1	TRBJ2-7	CASSWTSGSLHSYEQYF	TGCGCCAGCAGTTGGACTAGCGGGAGTCTCCATTCCTACGAGCAGTACTTC
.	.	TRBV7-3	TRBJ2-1	CASSLGGEFDNEQFF	TGTGCCAGCAGCCTAGGGGGAGAATTTGACAATGAGCAGTTCTTC